This T cell receptor (beta chain) was identified in a study of blood T cell repertoires in COVID-19. Study-level information: COVID-19 samples collected from the United States, Italy and Spain covered acute and convalescent phases. Sources were T cells, B-cell-depleted T cells, or PBMCs; the material itself was cDNA or gDNA.

The CDR3 extends over 13 amino acids. V lost 2 bases to trimming and J lost 4 bases, with 8 bases between them. Per the germline V gene, CDR1 is LGHDT and CDR2 is YNNKEL (reference sequence). TCRdb's table, derived via immunoSEQ multiplex PCR, lists solely in-frame clones and lacks some. The sample consists of fewer than 200,000 clones, more than 70% of them appearing once. This clonotype originated in a man in his forties with active or convalescent COVID-19. The chain links TRBV3-1 (or the pseudogene TRBV3-2) to TRBJ1-2; D is possibly TRBD1 (5 bases). Sequences were obtained from peripheral blood. The CDR3 region has the DNA TGTGCCAGCAGCCAACGCGACAGCTATGGCTACACCTTC. The encoded protein is CASSQRDSYGYTF.